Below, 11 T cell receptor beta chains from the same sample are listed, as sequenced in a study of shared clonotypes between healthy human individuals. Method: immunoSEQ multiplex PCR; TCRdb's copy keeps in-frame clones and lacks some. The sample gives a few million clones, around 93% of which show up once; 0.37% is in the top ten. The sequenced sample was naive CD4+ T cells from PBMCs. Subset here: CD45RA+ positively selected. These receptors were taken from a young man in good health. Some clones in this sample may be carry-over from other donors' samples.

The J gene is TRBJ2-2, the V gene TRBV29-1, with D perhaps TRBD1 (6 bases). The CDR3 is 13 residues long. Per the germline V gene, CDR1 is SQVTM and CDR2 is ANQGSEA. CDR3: CRPWWGHTGELFF. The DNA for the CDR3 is TGCAGGCCGTGGTGGGGGCACACCGGGGAGCTGTTTTTT.

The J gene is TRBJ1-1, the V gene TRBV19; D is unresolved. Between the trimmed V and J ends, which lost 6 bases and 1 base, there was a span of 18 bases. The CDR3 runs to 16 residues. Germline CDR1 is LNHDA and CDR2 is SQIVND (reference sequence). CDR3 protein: CASRNRRSAKNTEAFF. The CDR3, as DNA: TGTGCCAGTAGGAATAGGAGGTCAGCGAAGAACACTGAAGCTTTCTTT.

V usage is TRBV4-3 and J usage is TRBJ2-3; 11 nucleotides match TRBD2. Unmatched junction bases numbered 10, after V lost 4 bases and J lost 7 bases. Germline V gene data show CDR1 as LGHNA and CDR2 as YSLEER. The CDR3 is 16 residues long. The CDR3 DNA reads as TGCGCCAGCAGCCCCTCGGGGCTAGCGGGGGGTTATACGCAGTATTTT. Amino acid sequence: CASSPSGLAGGYTQYF.

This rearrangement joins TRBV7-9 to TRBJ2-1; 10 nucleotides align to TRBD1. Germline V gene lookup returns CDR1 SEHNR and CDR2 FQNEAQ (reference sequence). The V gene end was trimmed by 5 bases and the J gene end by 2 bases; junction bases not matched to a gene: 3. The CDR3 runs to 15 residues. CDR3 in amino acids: CASSPDRGTYNEQFF. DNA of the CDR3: TGTGCCAGCAGCCCGGACAGGGGGACCTACAATGAGCAGTTCTTC.

The CDR3 sequence: CASSHAAGELFF. The CDR3 DNA is TGCGCCAGCAGCCACGCAGCCGGGGAGCTGTTTTTT. The rearrangement links TRBV4-3 to TRBJ2-2; D gene uncertain. The CDR3 is 12 amino acids. V was pared by 3 bases and J by 6 bases, with 5 bases between. The V gene's germline CDR1 is LGHNA and CDR2 YSLEER.

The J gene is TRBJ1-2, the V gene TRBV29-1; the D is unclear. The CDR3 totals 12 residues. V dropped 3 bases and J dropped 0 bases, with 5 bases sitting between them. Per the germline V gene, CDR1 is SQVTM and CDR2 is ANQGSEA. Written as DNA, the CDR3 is TGCAGCGTTGACGGCACTAACTATGGCTACACCTTC. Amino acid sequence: CSVDGTNYGYTF.

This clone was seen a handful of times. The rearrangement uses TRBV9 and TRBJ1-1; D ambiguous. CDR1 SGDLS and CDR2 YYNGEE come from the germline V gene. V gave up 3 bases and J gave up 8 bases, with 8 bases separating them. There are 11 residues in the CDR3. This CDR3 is CASSDRQEAFF. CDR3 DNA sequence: TGTGCCAGCAGCGATAGACAAGAAGCTTTCTTT.

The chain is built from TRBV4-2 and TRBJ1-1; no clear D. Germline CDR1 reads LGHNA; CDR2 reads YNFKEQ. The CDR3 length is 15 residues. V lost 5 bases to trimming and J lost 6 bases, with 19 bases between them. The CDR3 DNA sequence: TGTGCCAGCAGCTCCGGATTGGTAATGGTAGCTGAAGCTTTCTTT. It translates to CASSSGLVMVAEAFF.

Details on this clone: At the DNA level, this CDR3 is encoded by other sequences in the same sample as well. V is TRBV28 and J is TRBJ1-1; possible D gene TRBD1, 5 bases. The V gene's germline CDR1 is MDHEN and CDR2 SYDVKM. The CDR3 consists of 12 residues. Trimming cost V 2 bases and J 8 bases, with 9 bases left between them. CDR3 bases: TGTGCCAGCAGTTTAGGGACCCCCGAAGCTTTCTTT. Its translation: CASSLGTPEAFF.

The CDR3 coding sequence is TGCAGCAGTGGTTTTGGAGAGACCCAGTACTTC. This sequence encodes CSSGFGETQYF. This chain connects TRBV29-1 to TRBJ2-5; no firm D call. Trimming shortened V by 8 bases and J by 4 bases, and 11 bases separated the two germline ends. CDR1 and CDR2 (germline): SQVTM, ANQGSEA. The CDR3 contains 11 residues.

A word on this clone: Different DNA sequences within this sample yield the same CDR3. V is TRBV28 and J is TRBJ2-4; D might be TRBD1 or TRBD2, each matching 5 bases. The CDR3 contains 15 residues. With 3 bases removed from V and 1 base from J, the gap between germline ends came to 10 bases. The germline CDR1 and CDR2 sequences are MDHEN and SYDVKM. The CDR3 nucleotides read TGTGCCAGCAGTTTGAGGGGCTCCGCCAAAAACATTCAGTACTTC. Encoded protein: CASSLRGSAKNIQYF.